A single sample gave rise to the 12 T cell receptor beta chains below, sequenced in a study of radiotherapy plus CTLA-4 blockade in lung cancer. Some clones are missing from TCRdb's copy, which holds only in-frame ones; the method was immunoSEQ multiplex PCR. The sample shows about 45,000 clones, 63% of them seen only once. The sequenced sample was peripheral blood, obtained from a patient treated with radiotherapy plus ipilimumab. Receptors originate from a human donor with non-small cell lung cancer who had a partial response to radiotherapy plus ipilimumab.

The DNA for the CDR3 is TGTGCCACCGAGGGCAGAATCTTCGGCCGGGAAGCTTTCTTT. Its protein is CATEGRIFGREAFF. The rearrangement joins TRBV6-1 to TRBJ1-1, with no clear D. Germline lookup yields CDR1 MNHNS and CDR2 SASEGT. Deletions cut 10 bases from V and 8 bases from J, with 23 bases between. This CDR3 region has 14 residues.

The chain uses TRBV11-2 and TRBJ1-1; a possible D gene is TRBD1 (5 bases). Trimming pared 3 bases from V and 1 base from J, leaving 9 bases between. Germline-derived CDR1 and CDR2 are SGHAT and FQNNGV. This CDR3 spans 14 amino acids. CDR3 amino acids: CASSFLQGNTEAFF. The CDR3, as DNA: TGTGCCAGCAGCTTCCTTCAGGGGAACACTGAAGCTTTCTTT.

CDR3 in amino acids: CSVESLQGVRNEQFF. DNA of the CDR3: TGCAGCGTTGAAAGTTTACAGGGGGTGCGCAATGAGCAGTTCTTC. The V gene is TRBV29-1, the J gene TRBJ2-1; 8 nucleotides match TRBD1. V trimming: 2 bases; J trimming: 6 bases; junction bases outside the gene matches: 9. Germline V gives CDR1 SQVTM, CDR2 ANQGSEA. The CDR3 has 15 amino acids.

In regard to this clone: Other DNA sequences in this specimen translate into the identical CDR3. This rearrangement joins TRBV6-1 to TRBJ1-1; D gene ambiguous. This CDR3 has 14 amino acids. The ends were cut back, 8 bases at V and 0 bases at J, with 13 bases in the middle. The V gene's germline CDR1 is MNHNS and CDR2 SASEGT. In DNA form, the CDR3 reads TGTGCCAGCTCTCTTCAGGTCATGAACACTGAAGCTTTCTTT. It yields the protein CASSLQVMNTEAFF.

This clone was detected only a few times. V and J are TRBV6-6 and TRBJ1-2, with a possible D match to TRBD1 (5 bases). CDR3 length equals 15 residues. Germline lookup yields CDR1 MNHNY and CDR2 SVGAGI (reference sequence). V lost 5 bases and J lost 3, with 16 bases in between. For the CDR3, the DNA is TGTGCCAGCAGTCCGCGTCGATGGGACTACTATGGCTACACCTTC. Its protein product is CASSPRRWDYYGYTF.

J is TRBJ2-3 and V is TRBV5-4; 7 bases line up with TRBD1. CDR3 length: 14 residues. The ends lost 6 bases at V and 2 bases at J; junction bases unmatched: 6. Per the germline V gene, CDR1 is SGHNT and CDR2 is YYREEE (reference sequence). Written as DNA, the CDR3 is TGTGCCAGCAATGACAGGGCGAACACAGATACGCAGTATTTT. Its protein product is CASNDRANTDTQYF.

V is TRBV6-5 and J is TRBJ1-1; 7 bases fit TRBD1. This CDR3 region has 14 residues. Germline V gene lookup returns CDR1 MNHEY and CDR2 SVGAGI. Germline trimming cut 5 bases from V and 6 bases from J; bases unmatched to any gene: 9. In DNA, the CDR3 is TGTGCCAGCAGTAAATTAGACAGGGTGGCTGAAGCTTTCTTT. Translated: CASSKLDRVAEAFF.

The rearrangement uses TRBV27 and TRBJ2-4, with 8 positions matching TRBD2. J gave up 13 bases and V 5 bases, and 13 bases lay outside the gene matches. CDR1 is MNHEY and CDR2 is SMNVEV in the germline V gene (reference sequence). CDR3 length: 14 residues. The CDR3 loop reads CASSPNPSSGVQYF. DNA of the CDR3: TGTGCCAGCAGTCCCAATCCGAGTAGCGGGGTCCAGTACTTC.

This clone appeared a few times. The CDR3 is CASSPGTGARSPLHF. CDR3 DNA sequence: TGTGCCAGCAGCCCGGGGACAGGGGCGCGTTCACCCCTCCACTTT. The rearrangement links TRBV5-3 to TRBJ1-6, with 10 bases that match TRBD1. TRBV5-3 is reported as an ORF; its role is uncertain. With 8 bases clipped from V and 9 bases from J, the junction kept 11 bases outside the gene matches. This CDR3 spans 15 amino acids.

J is TRBJ2-3 and V is TRBV11-3; TRBD2 matches 7 bases. Trimming cost V 5 bases and J 4 bases; bases outside gene matches: 6. The CDR3 covers 14 residues. CDR1 is SGHNT and CDR2 is YENEEA in the germline V gene. This chain's CDR3 is CASSLGGTADTQYF. CDR3 coding DNA: TGTGCCAGCAGCCTCGGGGGGACTGCAGATACGCAGTATTTT.

The genes are TRBV11-2 and TRBJ2-5; perhaps TRBD1 as D (5 bases). The germline V gene has CDR1 SGHAT and CDR2 FQNNGV. Trimming cost V 6 bases and J 1 base, with 12 bases left between them. There are 14 residues in the CDR3. As DNA, the CDR3 is TGTGCCAGCAGAGTAACAGGCGTCCAAGAGACCCAGTACTTC. Translation: CASRVTGVQETQYF.

The chain is built from TRBV7-9 and TRBJ2-1, with 8 nucleotides matching TRBD1. The CDR3 sequence is 14 residues long. The V and J ends lost 5 bases and 4 bases, in that order; junction bases with no gene match: 4. Germline V gene lookup returns CDR1 SEHNR and CDR2 FQNEAQ (reference sequence). The DNA of the CDR3 is TGTGCCAGCAGCGCGGGACAGGCTTACAATGAGCAGTTCTTC. Amino acid sequence: CASSAGQAYNEQFF.